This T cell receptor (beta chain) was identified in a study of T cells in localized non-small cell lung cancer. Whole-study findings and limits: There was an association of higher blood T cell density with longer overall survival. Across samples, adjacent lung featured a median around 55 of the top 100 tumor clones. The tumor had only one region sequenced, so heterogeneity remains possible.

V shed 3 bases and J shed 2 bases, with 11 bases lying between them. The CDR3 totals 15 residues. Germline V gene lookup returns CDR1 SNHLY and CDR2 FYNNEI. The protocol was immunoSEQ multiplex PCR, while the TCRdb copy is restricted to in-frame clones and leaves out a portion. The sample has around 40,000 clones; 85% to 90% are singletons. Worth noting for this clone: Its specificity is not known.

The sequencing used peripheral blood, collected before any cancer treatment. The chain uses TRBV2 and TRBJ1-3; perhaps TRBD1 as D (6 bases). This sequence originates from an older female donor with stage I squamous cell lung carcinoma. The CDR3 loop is CASSDSQGTGNTIYF. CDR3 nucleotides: TGTGCCAGCAGTGACTCACAGGGAACTGGAAACACCATATATTTT. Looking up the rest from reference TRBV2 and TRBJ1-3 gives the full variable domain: EPEVTQTPSHQVTQMGQEVILRCVPISNHLYFYWYRQILGQKVEFLVSFYNNEISEKSEIFDDQFSVERPDGSNFTLKIRSTKLEDSAMYFCASSDSQGTGNTIYFGEGSWLTVV.